Following are 9 T cell receptor beta chains from one sample sequenced in a study of technical replicates of blood from several donors. Assay used: immunoSEQ multiplex PCR; TCRdb lists only in-frame clones, some missing. The sample carries 75,000 to 100,000 clones, 85% to 95% recorded once. The sequencing sample was made of T cells isolated from PBMCs. Receptors were obtained from a human donor in good health.

The chain joins TRBV19 to TRBJ1-5; tentatively, D is TRBD1 (5 bases). The CDR3 sequence is 16 residues long. Germline assignment: CDR1 LNHDA and CDR2 SQIVND (reference sequence). V was cut by 3 bases and J by 5 bases, with 17 bases left in between. Written as DNA, the CDR3 is TGTGCCAGTAGTATGGCCCCGGGGGTGCCGGATCAGCCCCAGCATTTT. Its protein is CASSMAPGVPDQPQHF.

Only a few counts were recorded for this clone. CDR3 residues: CASTTGDLYNEQFF. The CDR3 nucleotides read TGTGCCAGTACTACAGGGGACCTCTACAATGAGCAGTTCTTC. The rearrangement joins TRBV19 to TRBJ2-1, with 7 bases aligning to TRBD1. The CDR3 has 14 residues. CDR1 and CDR2 (germline): LNHDA, SQIVND (reference sequence). Losses at the gene ends were 7 bases for V and 3 bases for J; bases not matched to a gene: 6.

The chain joins TRBV7-9 to TRBJ2-7; 9 bases align to TRBD2. V gave up 5 bases and J gave up 3 bases; unmatched junction bases: 8. The CDR3 is 15 amino acids. The germline V gene encodes CDR1 SEHNR and CDR2 FQNEAQ (reference sequence). This CDR3 reads CASSGGWRGGYEQYF. The CDR3 region has the DNA TGTGCCAGCAGCGGCGGTTGGCGGGGGGGCTACGAGCAGTACTTC.

The gene calls are TRBV6-6 and TRBJ1-2; 9 bases agree with TRBD1. The J segment lost 5 bases and the V segment lost 2 bases, leaving 6 bases of the junction unmatched. This CDR3 has 15 amino acids. Germline CDR1 and CDR2: MNHNY and SVGAGI (reference sequence). In DNA form, the CDR3 reads TGTGCCAGCAGTTACGGAACGGGACAGGGTTATGGCTACACCTTC. As protein: CASSYGTGQGYGYTF.

The table lists this clone with a count of one. The chain links TRBV27 to TRBJ2-1, with 9 bases aligning to TRBD2. Germline lookup yields CDR1 MNHEY and CDR2 SMNVEV (reference sequence). The V segment lost 5 bases and the J segment 6 bases; nucleotides outside the gene matches: 14. CDR3 length: 17 amino acids. DNA for the CDR3: TGTGCCAGCAGTCCCCCCATAGCGGGAGTAGGATTCAATGAGCAGTTCTTC. Its translation: CASSPPIAGVGFNEQFF.

The chain carries TRBV19 and TRBJ1-2; D not certain. Trimming pared 0 bases from V and 4 bases from J, leaving 6 bases between. The CDR3 has 13 residues. The germline CDR1 and CDR2 sequences are LNHDA and SQIVND (reference sequence). This CDR3 reads CASSIEGVYGYTF. For the CDR3, the DNA is TGTGCCAGTAGTATAGAGGGAGTCTATGGCTACACCTTC.

This chain joins TRBV5-5 and TRBJ2-7; TRBD1 agrees at 10 bases. The ends lost 7 bases at V and 7 bases at J; junction bases unmatched: 11. CDR3 size: 14 residues. Germline-derived CDR1 and CDR2 are SGHKS and YYEKEE (reference sequence). Written as DNA, the CDR3 is TGTGCCAGCTTGACCGGGACAGGGGCCTGGGAGCAGTACTTC. This codes for CASLTGTGAWEQYF. The variable domain in full, with the rest retrieved from reference TRBV5-5 and TRBJ2-7, is DAGVTQSPTHLIKTRGQQVTLRCSPISGHKSVSWYQQVLGQGPQFIFQYYEKEERGRGNFPDRFSARQFPNYSSELNVNALLLGDSALYLCASLTGTGAWEQYFGPGTRLTVT.

This chain links TRBV7-3 with TRBJ1-1, with 7 bases that match TRBD1. The CDR3 contains 13 residues. CDR1 SGHTA and CDR2 FQGTGA come from the germline V gene. The V segment lost 5 bases and the J segment 5 bases; nucleotides outside the gene matches: 5. The CDR3 sequence: CASSLQGNTEAFF. CDR3 in DNA: TGTGCCAGCAGCCTACAGGGGAATACTGAAGCTTTCTTT.

The chain carries TRBV27 and TRBJ2-3; 10 positions agree with TRBD1. Germline lookup yields CDR1 MNHEY and CDR2 SMNVEV (reference sequence). The CDR3 sequence is 17 residues long. V dropped 3 bases and J dropped 4; count of bases not matched to a gene: 10. CDR3 sequence (DNA): TGTGCCAGCAGTTTGGTCGTAGGGGACAGGGGCTCAGATACGCAGTATTTT. This gives the protein CASSLVVGDRGSDTQYF.